The T cell receptor (beta chain) under discussion was sequenced for a study of T cell repertoires in cytomegalovirus infection. Trimming took off 6 bases at V and 3 bases at J, with 11 bases between the two ends. Germline V lookup: CDR1 SGHVS, CDR2 FNYEAQ. The length of the CDR3 is 13 residues. TCRdb analysed the reads with MiXCR anew, one entry per CDR3 protein. The table includes about 470,000 distinct CDR3 sequences, about 42% detected once. This clonotype turned up a few times. The target antigen is unknown. The receptor's source is a human donor in good health (CMV status not recorded). Some clones in this sample may be carry-over from other donors' samples. J is TRBJ1-1 and V is TRBV7-6; D is possibly TRBD1 (6 bases). This sample comprised cultured PBMCs, obtained from culture after CMV antigen stimulation. CDR3 sequence: CASSTTGYTEAFF. The CDR3 bases are TGTGCCAGCAGTACAACAGGGTACACTGAAGCTTTCTTT.